The T cell receptor beta chain under discussion was sequenced for a study of T cells in Graves' hyperthyroidism and ophthalmopathy (dated by TCRdb to between 2019 and 2020). Regarding the complete study: Peripheral blood samples were taken at the time of initial diagnosis, prior to any treatment. TCR V-J signatures able to tell the groups apart were searched for in a discovery cohort of 95 or so patients, of whom over 40 had Graves' ophthalmopathy and roughly 58 had stable Graves' hyperthyroidism. The approximately 100 discovery patients were randomly split 7:3 into training and test sets. The study also compared thyroid tissue and blood T-cell repertoires from about six Graves' hyperthyroidism patients. After sampling, hyperthyroidism patients received methimazole starting at 30 mg daily, and ophthalmopathy patients received high-dose intravenous methylprednisolone. Prospective prediction of ophthalmopathy was tested in an independent validation cohort of fewer than 20 hyperthyroidism patients and around 16 patients who later progressed to ophthalmopathy. The paper describes TCR Vbeta CDR3 sequencing of 135 peripheral blood samples, made up of 40 to 45 ophthalmopathy patients, 70 to 75 hyperthyroidism patients and some 17 progressor patients.

Amplification of TCR beta CDR3 regions was carried out from RNA transcripts. For the first round of RT-PCR on the TCR CDR3, the HTBI primer set was used together with the Qiagen OneStep RT-PCR kit. Libraries were constructed in a second round of multiplex PCR, after which size selection and purification were carried out. Libraries were sequenced paired-end with 100 bp reads on an Illumina HiSeq2000. The published analysis was carried out like this. Raw data were processed with SOAPnuke, discarding reads with adapters, uncalled bases, mean Phred below 15, or no exact constant-primer or identifier match. COPE v1.2.5 was used to merge high-quality paired reads, and clonotypes were defined as unique nucleotide sequences. MiTCR v1.1 was used to align clonotypes to the IMGT TRBV, TRBD and TRBJ reference segments. The analysis included only V-J combinations with a frequency above 0.0001, which together covered 99.2% of the repertoires. The TCS score was defined as F50 (clonal expansion) divided by E x V (chaos), with BLOSUM62-based TCRdist calculated between CDR3 peptides within each V-J. Welch's t-statistics and random forest reduced approximately 520 V-J features to 13, which were used in a naive Bayes classifier (R e1071). The raw public data were reprocessed by TCRdb itself: fastp quality trimming at Q25, MiXCR clonotype calling, in-frame beta chains only. Each record represents a unique CDR3 protein, reported with the most common genes and DNA among its rows. Clone size and V and J calls follow TCRdb, not the original study. The sample table holds under 250,000 distinct CDR3 sequences, of which about 15% were seen once. The ten largest account for about half of the sample.

For this clonotype: Its antigen remains undetermined. No base qualities exist here, and no much larger clone lies one base off it.

In the germline V gene (reference sequence), CDR1 corresponds to DFQATT and CDR2 to SNEGSKA. The CDR3 sequence holds 12 residues, the cysteine and phenylalanine included. Only CDR3 DNA remains: 36 bases, in frame from the first base. A patient counted as having stable Graves' hyperthyroidism if no progression to ophthalmopathy occurred over 18 months of follow-up. Hyperthyroidism patients were newly diagnosed, with disease duration under 2 months, and aged 18 to 65 years. The study excluded patients with uncontrolled infections, other autoimmune diseases, pregnancy or lactation. Diagnoses were based on clinical symptoms, serum thyroxine and TRAb, thyroid ultrasound and orbital computed tomography. Ficoll-Paque density gradient centrifugation was used to isolate PBMCs from 9.5 to 10 ml of fresh peripheral blood. Total RNA was extracted using Trizol reagent, and RNA quality was assessed on an Agilent 2100 Bioanalyzer.

The paper's findings and limits, for the study overall: In cross-validation, a model built on a 13 V-J signature told ophthalmopathy apart from stable hyperthyroidism with 85% to 90% sensitivity and about 81% specificity, and in testing the same model reached 80%/75%. No statistical method was used to fix the sample size in advance, and group allocation was not hidden from the investigators. During validation, the model predicted progression to ophthalmopathy a median of roughly six months ahead of onset, with 60% to 71% sensitivity and 72% to 85% specificity. Most expanded thyroid clonotypes (frequency above 0.001) were also found in blood, which suggests that blood repertoires may mirror thyroid immune responses.

The sequence was obtained from a woman aged 45-59 years with Graves' hyperthyroidism. The specimen sequenced was blood. Rearrangement joined TRBV20-1 to TRBJ2-7, with 9 central nucleotides matching TRBD1. The CDR3 in this case is CSCNRGLSEQYF. The nucleotides read TGCAGCTGCAACAGGGGGCTGAGCGAGCAGTACTTC.